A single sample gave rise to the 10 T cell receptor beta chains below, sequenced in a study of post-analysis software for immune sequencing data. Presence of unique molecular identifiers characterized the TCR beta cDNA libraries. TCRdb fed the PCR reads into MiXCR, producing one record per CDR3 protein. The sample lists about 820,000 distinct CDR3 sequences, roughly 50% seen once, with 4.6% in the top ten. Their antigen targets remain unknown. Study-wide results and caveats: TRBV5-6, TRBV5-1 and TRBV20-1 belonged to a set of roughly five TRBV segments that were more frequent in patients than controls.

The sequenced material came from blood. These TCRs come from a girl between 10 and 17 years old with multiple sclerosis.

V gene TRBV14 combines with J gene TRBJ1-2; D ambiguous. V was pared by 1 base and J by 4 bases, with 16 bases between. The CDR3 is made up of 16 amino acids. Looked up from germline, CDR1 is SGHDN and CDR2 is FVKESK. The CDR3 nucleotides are TGTGCCAGCAGCCAAGTCGCGGGCGAAACGCTCTATGGCTACACCTTC. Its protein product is CASSQVAGETLYGYTF.

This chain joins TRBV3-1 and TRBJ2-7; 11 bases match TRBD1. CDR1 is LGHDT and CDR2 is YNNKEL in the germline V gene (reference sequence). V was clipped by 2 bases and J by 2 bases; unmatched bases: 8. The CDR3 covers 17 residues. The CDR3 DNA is TGTGCCAGCAGCCAATTTGCCGGGACAGGGGGGACCTACGAGCAGTACTTC. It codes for CASSQFAGTGGTYEQYF.

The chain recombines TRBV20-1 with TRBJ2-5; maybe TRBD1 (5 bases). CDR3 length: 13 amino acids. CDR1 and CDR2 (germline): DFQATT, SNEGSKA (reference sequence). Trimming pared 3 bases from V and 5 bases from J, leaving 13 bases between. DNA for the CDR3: TGCAGTGCTAGGAGCAGGGTAGGCGAGACCCAGTACTTC. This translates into CSARSRVGETQYF.

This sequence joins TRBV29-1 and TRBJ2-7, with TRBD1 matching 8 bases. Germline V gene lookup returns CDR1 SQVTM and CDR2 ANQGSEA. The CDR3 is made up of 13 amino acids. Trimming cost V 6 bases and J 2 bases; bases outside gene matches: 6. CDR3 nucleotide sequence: TGCAGCGTCCTTCTGGGACAGGCCTACGAGCAGTACTTC. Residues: CSVLLGQAYEQYF.

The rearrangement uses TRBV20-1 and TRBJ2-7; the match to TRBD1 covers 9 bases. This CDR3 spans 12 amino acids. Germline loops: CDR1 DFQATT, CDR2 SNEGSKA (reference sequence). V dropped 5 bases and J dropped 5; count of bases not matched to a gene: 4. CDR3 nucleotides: TGCAGTGCTGCGGGACAGGGCCACGAGCAGTACTTC. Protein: CSAAGQGHEQYF.

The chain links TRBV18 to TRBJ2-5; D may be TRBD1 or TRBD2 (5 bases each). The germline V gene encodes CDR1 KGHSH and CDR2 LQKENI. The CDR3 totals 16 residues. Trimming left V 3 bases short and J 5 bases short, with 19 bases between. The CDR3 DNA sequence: TGTGCCAGCTCACCGACCGGGACCCCCGGCGGGGAGACCCAGTACTTC. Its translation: CASSPTGTPGGETQYF. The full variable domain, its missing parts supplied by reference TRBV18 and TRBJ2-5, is NAGVMQNPRHLVRRRGQEARLRCSPMKGHSHVYWYRQLPEEGLKFMVYLQKENIIDESGMPKERFSAEFPKEGPSILRIQQVVRGDSAAYFCASSPTGTPGGETQYFGPGTRLLVL.

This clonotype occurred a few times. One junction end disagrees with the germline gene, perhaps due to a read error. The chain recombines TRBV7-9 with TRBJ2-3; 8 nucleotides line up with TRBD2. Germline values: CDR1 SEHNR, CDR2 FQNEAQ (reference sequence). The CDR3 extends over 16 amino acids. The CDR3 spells CASSLAGNPSTDTQYF. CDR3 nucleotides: TGTGCCAGCAGCCTAGCGGGCAACCCCAGCACAGATACGCAGTATTTT. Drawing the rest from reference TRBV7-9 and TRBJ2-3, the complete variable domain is DTGVSQNPRHKITKRGQNVTFRCDPISEHNRLYWYRQTLGQGPEFLTYFQNEAQLEKSRLLSDRFSAERPKGSFSTLEIQRTEQGDSAMYLCASSLAGNPSTDTQYFGPGTRLTVL.

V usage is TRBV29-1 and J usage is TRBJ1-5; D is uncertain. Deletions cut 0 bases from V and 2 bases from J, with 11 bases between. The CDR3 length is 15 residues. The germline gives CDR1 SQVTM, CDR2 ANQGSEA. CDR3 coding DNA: TGCAGCGTTGAAGATCCGGCAGGATGCAATCAGCCCCAGCATTTT. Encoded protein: CSVEDPAGCNQPQHF. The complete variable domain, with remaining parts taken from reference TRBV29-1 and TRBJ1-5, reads SAVISQKPSRDICQRGTSLTIQCQVDSQVTMMFWYRQQPGQSLTLIATANQGSEATYESGFVIDKFPISRPNLTFSTLTVSNMSPEDSSIYLCSVEDPAGCNQPQHFGDGTRLSIL.

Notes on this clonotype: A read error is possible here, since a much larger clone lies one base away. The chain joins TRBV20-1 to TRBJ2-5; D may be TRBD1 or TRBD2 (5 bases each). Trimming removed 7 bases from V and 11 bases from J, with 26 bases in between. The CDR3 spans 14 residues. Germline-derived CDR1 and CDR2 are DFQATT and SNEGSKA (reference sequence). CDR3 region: CSGRGERSYNEQYF. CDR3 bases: TGCAGTGGGAGAGGGGAGCGGTCCTACAATGAGCAGTACTTC.

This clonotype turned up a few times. CDR3 in DNA: TGTGCCAGCAGTTTAGCGCGAAGCAACGAGCAGTTCTTC. Translated: CASSLARSNEQFF. The chain uses TRBV12-3 or TRBV12-4 and TRBJ2-1; no reliable D call. The CDR3 is made up of 13 amino acids. Trimming removed 0 bases from V and 10 bases from J, with 10 bases in between.